These 10 T cell receptor beta chains originate from one sample sequenced in a study of blood T cell repertoires in COVID-19. TCRdb keeps only in-frame clones here, not all; method: immunoSEQ multiplex PCR. Counted here are under 250,000 clones, 82% occurring once; the ten biggest clones make up 4.5% to 5.5%. The source material was peripheral blood. The receptors come from a woman aged 65 to 85 with COVID-19, enrolled during active disease.

V usage is TRBV19 and J usage is TRBJ2-1; D is perhaps TRBD2 (6 bases). The CDR3 loop spans 14 amino acids. The V gene lost 1 base and the J gene lost 4 bases, with 8 bases spanning the gap. Germline CDR1 reads LNHDA; CDR2 reads SQIVND (reference sequence). The chain's CDR3 is CASSIAGVYNEQFF. CDR3 sequence (DNA): TGTGCCAGTAGTATAGCGGGAGTTTACAATGAGCAGTTCTTC.

This sequence joins TRBV28 and TRBJ1-4, with D possibly being TRBD1 (6 bases). The CDR3 consists of 15 residues. Trimming removed 6 bases at V and 7 bases at J, with 18 bases between. Germline lookup yields CDR1 MDHEN and CDR2 SYDVKM. Written as DNA, the CDR3 is TGTGCCAGCAGCCCTGGGGGGGCTCCGGGTGAAAAACTGTTTTTT. Amino acids: CASSPGGAPGEKLFF.

V gene TRBV29-1 combines with J gene TRBJ2-1; perhaps TRBD1 as D (6 bases). Trimming removed 7 bases at V and 4 bases at J, with 8 bases between. The CDR3 runs 11 residues. Germline assignment: CDR1 SQVTM and CDR2 ANQGSEA. This CDR3 is CSAQGYNEQFF. CDR3 DNA: TGCAGCGCACAGGGATACAATGAGCAGTTCTTC.

This clone has a count of ten or more. V and J are TRBV11-2 and TRBJ1-2; D perhaps matches TRBD1 (5 bases). Germline CDR1 is SGHAT and CDR2 is FQNNGV. The length of the CDR3 is 14 residues. Trimming stripped 4 bases from V and 0 bases from J, with 9 bases between. The CDR3 nucleotides are TGTGCCAGCAGCTGGCGGGGGACTAACTATGGCTACACCTTC. Its protein product is CASSWRGTNYGYTF.

The V and J genes are TRBV7-6 and TRBJ2-1; no definite D call. Looked up from germline, CDR1 is SGHVS and CDR2 is FNYEAQ. The length of the CDR3 is 15 residues. V dropped 1 base and J dropped 0 bases, with 7 bases sitting between them. This CDR3 is CASSLGLSSYNEQFF. In DNA form, the CDR3 reads TGTGCCAGCAGCTTAGGACTTAGCTCCTACAATGAGCAGTTCTTC.

The CDR3 DNA reads TGTGCCAGCAGCCTGGACAGGAGAGGTAATGAGCAGTTCTTC. It yields the protein CASSLDRRGNEQFF. V is TRBV3-1 (or the pseudogene TRBV3-2) and J is TRBJ2-1; 7 bases fit TRBD1. The CDR3 contains 14 residues. Trimming at V came to 4 bases and at J to 7 bases, leaving 7 bases not matched to a gene. Germline CDR1 and CDR2: LGHDT and YNNKEL (reference sequence).

This clone was seen only once. V is TRBV6-5 and J is TRBJ1-2; no firm D call. Germline assignment: CDR1 MNHEY and CDR2 SVGAGI. The CDR3 sequence is 13 residues long. V was clipped by 10 bases and J by 4 bases, with 16 bases between them. As DNA, the CDR3 is TGTGCCACCGTACCGAGTTACAGCTATGGCTACACCTTC. Its translation: CATVPSYSYGYTF.

The chain combines TRBV7-9 with TRBJ2-6, with D possibly being TRBD1 (6 bases). The V end was cut by 4 bases, the J end by 0 bases, with 19 bases between. Looked up from germline, CDR1 is SEHNR and CDR2 is FQNEAQ (reference sequence). The CDR3 has 19 residues. CDR3 residues: CASSSSLQGSYSGANVLTF. The DNA of the CDR3 is TGTGCCAGCAGCTCTAGCCTACAGGGCAGTTACTCTGGGGCCAACGTCCTGACTTTC.

This chain links TRBV3-1 (or the pseudogene TRBV3-2) with TRBJ1-4, with D unclear. Trimming took 2 bases from V and 6 from J, leaving 7 bases between them. From germline, CDR1 is LGHDT and CDR2 YNNKEL (reference sequence). The CDR3 has 13 amino acids. Written as DNA, the CDR3 is TGTGCCAGCAGCCAATTGGAGTATGAAAAACTGTTTTTT. Translated: CASSQLEYEKLFF.

The chain carries TRBV7-9 and TRBJ2-7; the match to TRBD2 covers 8 bases. The V and J ends lost 6 bases and 0 bases, in that order; junction bases with no gene match: 4. This CDR3 comprises 14 residues. The germline gives CDR1 SEHNR, CDR2 FQNEAQ (reference sequence). The CDR3 protein is CASRPSGSSYEQYF. In DNA form, the CDR3 reads TGTGCCAGCAGACCAAGCGGGAGCTCCTACGAGCAGTACTTC.